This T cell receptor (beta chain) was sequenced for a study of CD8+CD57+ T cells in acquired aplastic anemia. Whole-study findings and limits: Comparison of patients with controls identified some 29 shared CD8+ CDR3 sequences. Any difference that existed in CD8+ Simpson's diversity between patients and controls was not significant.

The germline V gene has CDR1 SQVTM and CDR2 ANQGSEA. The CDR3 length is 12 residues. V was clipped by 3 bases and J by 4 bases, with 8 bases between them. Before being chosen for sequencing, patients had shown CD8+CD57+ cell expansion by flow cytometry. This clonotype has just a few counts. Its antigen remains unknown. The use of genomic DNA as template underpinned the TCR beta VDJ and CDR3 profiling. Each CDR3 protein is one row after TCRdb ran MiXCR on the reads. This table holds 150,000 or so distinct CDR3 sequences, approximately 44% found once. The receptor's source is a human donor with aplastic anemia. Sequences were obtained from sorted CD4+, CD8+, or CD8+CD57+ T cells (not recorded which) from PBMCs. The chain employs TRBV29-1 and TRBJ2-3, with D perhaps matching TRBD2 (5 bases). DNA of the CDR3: TGCAGCGTTGACGGGGAGCCAGATACGCAGTATTTT. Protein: CSVDGEPDTQYF.